Included here is one T cell receptor beta chain sequence, with context. The antigen is not known. This specimen belongs to a study of T cell responses to AZD1222 COVID-19 vaccine. V was trimmed by 3 bases and J by 2 bases, leaving 7 bases between them. Germline V CDR1 and CDR2: ENHRY, SYGVKD. This CDR3 contains 13 residues. Analyses pooled second doses at about 4 or about 12 weeks. Whole-study findings and limits: Just 5 or 6 AZD1222 recipients tested seropositive at baseline.

Produced via immunoSEQ multiplex PCR; TCRdb's table is partial and in-frame only. The table lists around 87,000 clones, roughly nine tenths of them singletons. The specimen was peripheral blood, collected 28 days after the second AZD1222 dose. The chain carries TRBV10-3 and TRBJ1-2, with D perhaps matching TRBD1 (5 bases). This sequence originates from an adult who received the AZD1222 COVID-19 vaccine. The CDR3 DNA follows: TGTGCCATCAGTGAAGGGGTCAACTATGGCTACACCTTC. Protein sequence: CAISEGVNYGYTF.